Included here is one TCR beta chain sequence, with context. Its antigen is not known. It was with 60 Vbeta and 13 Jbeta primers that the PCR ran. Data came from immunoSEQ multiplex PCR; TCRdb stores just in-frame clones and leaves some out. The sample lists some 140,000 clones; approximately 80% were seen once. The length of the CDR3 is 17 residues. V gave up 2 bases and J gave up 5 bases; unmatched junction bases: 8. Per the germline V gene, CDR1 is SGHTA and CDR2 is FQGNSA. The data were obtained in a study of cytomegalovirus exposure and HLA in healthy donors. The study's findings and limits: The authors later linked a missense DCLRE1C variant to TCR beta V- and J-gene trimming.

The chain carries TRBV7-2 and TRBJ2-3; 12 bases line up with TRBD2. This TCR came from a woman aged 45-59 years in good health and CMV-seropositive. The specimen sequenced was PBMCs. The CDR3 loop reads CASSLTPSGGAEDTQYF. DNA for the CDR3: TGTGCCAGCAGCTTAACCCCTAGCGGGGGGGCGGAAGATACGCAGTATTTT.